This entry lists 16 T cell receptor beta chains sequenced from one sample in a study of blood T cell repertoires in COVID-19. Method: immunoSEQ multiplex PCR; TCRdb's copy keeps in-frame clones and lacks some. The sample lists 200,000 to 250,000 clones; 83% were seen once. Sequencing was carried out using peripheral blood. The receptors were gathered from a woman aged 30 to 39 with COVID-19, enrolled during active disease.

This CDR3 is CASSSGQGTDTQYF. The CDR3 region has the DNA TGTGCCAGCAGCTCAGGACAGGGCACAGATACGCAGTATTTT. This sequence joins TRBV5-4 and TRBJ2-3, with 7 bases lining up with TRBD1. The germline CDR1 and CDR2 sequences are SGHNT and YYREEE (reference sequence). J lost 1 base, V lost 3 bases, and 2 bases had no gene match. This CDR3 region has 14 residues.

The chain joins TRBV10-3 to TRBJ2-5; no reliable D call. Trimming shortened V by 0 bases and J by 1 base, and 6 bases separated the two germline ends. The CDR3 contains 14 residues. Germline-derived CDR1 and CDR2 are ENHRY and SYGVKD. CDR3 nucleotides: TGTGCCATCAGTGAGTCGAATAGCCAAGAGACCCAGTACTTC. Residues: CAISESNSQETQYF.

This clone was detected a few times. This sequence joins TRBV9 and TRBJ2-3, with a tentative D call TRBD1 (6 bases). V shed 8 bases and J shed 2 bases, with 9 bases lying between them. The length of the CDR3 is 12 residues. In germline, CDR1 is SGDLS, CDR2 YYNGEE. CDR3 coding DNA: TGTGCCAGTGGGGACATCACAGATACGCAGTATTTT. Encoded protein: CASGDITDTQYF.

The chain is built from TRBV6-4 and TRBJ1-1; weak D call: TRBD1 (5 bases). V lost 5 bases to trimming and J lost 9 bases, with 16 bases between them. Germline CDR1 is MRHNA and CDR2 is SNTAGT. The CDR3 extends over 13 amino acids. The CDR3 here is CASSPGSAGQAFF. The DNA for the CDR3 is TGTGCCAGCAGTCCCGGATCCGCAGGGCAAGCTTTCTTT.

The table lists this clone with a few counts. This CDR3 is also generated by other DNA sequences in the sample. The J gene is TRBJ1-1, the V gene TRBV5-6, with D possibly matching TRBD1 (6 bases). V gave up 4 bases and J gave up 1 base, with 8 bases separating them. The CDR3 extends over 13 amino acids. Germline CDR1 SGHDT, CDR2 YYEEEE. The CDR3 coding sequence is TGTGCCAGCAGCGAGACAGGGAACACTGAAGCTTTCTTT. It yields the protein CASSETGNTEAFF. Full variable domain (rest looked up from reference TRBV5-6 and TRBJ1-1): DAGVTQSPTHLIKTRGQQVTLRCSPKSGHDTVSWYQQALGQGPQFIFQYYEEEERQRGNFPDRFSGHQFPNYSSELNVNALLLGDSALYLCASSETGNTEAFFGQGTRLTVV.

This clone occurred a few times. The J gene is TRBJ2-2, the V gene TRBV28; 8 bases line up with TRBD2. The CDR3 has 15 residues. V shed 3 bases and J 7 bases; nucleotides not matched to a gene: 7. Germline CDR1 MDHEN, CDR2 SYDVKM. CDR3 loop: CASSFPGGHSGELFF. CDR3 in DNA: TGTGCCAGCAGTTTTCCGGGGGGGCATAGCGGGGAGCTGTTTTTT.

The chain recombines TRBV25-1 with TRBJ2-5; D remains unclear. V dropped 8 bases and J dropped 1 base, with 5 bases sitting between them. Germline V gives CDR1 MGHDK, CDR2 SYGVNS. This CDR3 comprises 11 residues. CDR3 bases: TGTGCCAGCGGCCCCCAAGAGACCCAGTACTTC. Its protein product is CASGPQETQYF. Together with reference TRBV25-1 and TRBJ2-5, the CDR3 gives the full variable domain: EADIYQTPRYLVIGTGKKITLECSQTMGHDKMYWYQQDPGMELHLIHYSYGVNSTEKGDLSSESTVSRIRTEHFPLTLESARPSHTSQYLCASGPQETQYFGPGTRLLVL.

The chain has TRBV4-1 and TRBJ1-4; TRBD1 might be the D (6 bases). This CDR3 comprises 14 residues. From germline, CDR1 is MGHRA and CDR2 YSYEKL. V lost 8 bases to trimming and J lost 7 bases, with 17 bases between them. CDR3 protein: CASQGGARGEKLFF. DNA of the CDR3: TGCGCCAGCCAAGGGGGGGCTCGGGGTGAAAAACTGTTTTTT.

J is TRBJ1-5 and V is TRBV30; no firm D call. This CDR3 comprises 13 residues. Trimming shortened V by 0 bases and J by 5 bases, and 8 bases separated the two germline ends. Germline loops: CDR1 GTSNPN, CDR2 SVGIG (reference sequence). The CDR3 protein is CAWSVSRDQPQHF. In nucleotides, the CDR3 is TGTGCCTGGAGTGTATCGAGGGATCAGCCCCAGCATTTT.

This clone was found once. The chain recombines TRBV3-1 (or the pseudogene TRBV3-2) with TRBJ2-5, with a tentative D call TRBD2 (5 bases). The CDR3 length is 14 residues. V dropped 1 base and J dropped 2 bases, with 8 bases sitting between them. In germline, CDR1 is LGHDT, CDR2 YNNKEL (reference sequence). CDR3 loop: CASSQGLTQETQYF. The DNA for the CDR3 is TGTGCCAGCAGCCAAGGACTAACTCAAGAGACCCAGTACTTC.

The chain has TRBV11-2 and TRBJ2-1, with 10 bases matching TRBD2. This CDR3 contains 17 residues. CDR1 is SGHAT and CDR2 is FQNNGV in the germline V gene. J was trimmed by 6 bases and V by 0 bases; bases with no gene match: 8. The CDR3 reads CASSLDLAGVRGNEQFF. The CDR3 DNA sequence: TGTGCCAGCAGCTTAGATCTAGCGGGAGTCCGCGGCAATGAGCAGTTCTTC.

The rearrangement joins TRBV11-2 to TRBJ1-2; possible D gene TRBD1, 6 bases. Trimming removed 2 bases from V and 8 bases from J, with 15 bases in between. Germline CDR1 SGHAT, CDR2 FQNNGV. The length of the CDR3 is 14 residues. The CDR3 coding sequence is TGTGCCAGCAGCTTACCACGGGGGGCGGAAGGCTACACCTTC. Translation: CASSLPRGAEGYTF. Filled out from reference TRBV11-2 and TRBJ1-2, the complete variable domain reads EAGVAQSPRYKIIEKRQSVAFWCNPISGHATLYWYQQILGQGPKLLIQFQNNGVVDDSQLPKDRFSAERLKGVDSTLKIQPAKLEDSAVYLCASSLPRGAEGYTFGSGTRLTVV.

CDR3 in amino acids: CASSIGRGGLYGYTF. CDR3 nucleotides: TGTGCCAGTAGTATAGGGAGGGGTGGATTGTATGGCTACACCTTC. The gene calls are TRBV19 and TRBJ1-2, with a possible D match to TRBD1 (5 bases). V gave up 1 base and J gave up 5 bases, with 14 bases separating them. The germline CDR1 and CDR2 sequences are LNHDA and SQIVND (reference sequence). The CDR3 totals 15 residues.

This clone has a handful of counts. The chain is built from TRBV9 and TRBJ1-4, with D tentatively TRBD1 (5 bases). Trimming removed 0 bases at V and 3 bases at J, with 9 bases between. This CDR3 is 15 amino acids long. Germline V lookup: CDR1 SGDLS, CDR2 YYNGEE. In DNA form, the CDR3 reads TGTGCCAGCAGCGTAGGGGGCAGACCTAATGAAAAACTGTTTTTT. Encoded protein: CASSVGGRPNEKLFF.

CDR3 DNA sequence: TGTGCCAGCACCCGAGACAGATCCTCCTACGAGCAGTACTTC. As protein: CASTRDRSSYEQYF. The gene calls are TRBV6-5 and TRBJ2-7; D perhaps matches TRBD1 (5 bases). There are 14 residues in the CDR3. Germline V gene sequence: CDR1 MNHEY, CDR2 SVGAGI. The germline V and J ends were trimmed by 7 bases and 0 bases, with 13 bases remaining between them.

The CDR3 DNA sequence: TGTGCCAGCAGCAGGGTCAAGGGAGCAGAGACCCAGTACTTC. Translating it yields CASSRVKGAETQYF. This rearrangement joins TRBV21-1 to TRBJ2-5; TRBD2, the table's D call, was not compared with the DNA. TRBV21-1 is classified as a pseudogene. The CDR3 is 14 amino acids.